Each of the 31 T cell receptor beta chains below was sequenced from the same sample in a study of regulatory T cells in long-lasting Graves disease. Arm-PCR of CDR3 regions and iRepertoire HTBI primers were the basis on which TCR beta libraries were built. TCRdb redid the calling of the multiplex PCR reads with MiXCR, one entry per CDR3 protein. Of 400,000 to 500,000 distinct CDR3 sequences in the sample, around 15% were seen once. The time point denotes: newly diagnosed GD, antithyroid drugs for less than 3 months. The TCR library was made from RNA extracted from PBMCs. This sample was also put to use in a study of T cells in Graves' hyperthyroidism and ophthalmopathy.

The sample here was peripheral blood mononuclear cells (PBMCs), taken at new diagnosis, from a patient treated with antithyroid drugs. The receptors were sampled from a woman younger than 35 with Graves disease.

This clonotype came up a few times. The chain combines TRBV9 with TRBJ2-3; no definite D call. The V gene's germline CDR1 is SGDLS and CDR2 YYNGEE. The CDR3 contains 13 residues. Deletions cut 6 bases from V and 0 bases from J, with 8 bases between. The CDR3 sequence is CASTPRSTDTQYF. DNA for the CDR3: TGTGCCAGCACACCTAGGAGCACAGATACGCAGTATTTT.

This clonotype is a singleton in its sample. The V call is TRBV19, the J call TRBJ2-3, with D possibly matching TRBD2 (6 bases). The J call is in doubt because the DNA end fits TRBJ2-7 better. The V gene's germline CDR1 is LNHDA and CDR2 SQIVND (reference sequence). The CDR3 is 14 amino acids. The CDR3 nucleotides read TGTGCCAGTAGAGTGGCGGGATCTAGCAATGAGCAGTACTTC. It specifies CASRVAGSSNEQYF.

There are many counts of this clonotype. The genes are TRBV20-1 and TRBJ2-3; 7 bases agree with TRBD2. V lost 3 bases and J lost 6; bases outside the gene matches: 18. Germline CDR1 reads DFQATT; CDR2 reads SNEGSKA (reference sequence). The CDR3 totals 17 residues. The DNA of the CDR3 is TGCAGTGCTAGTCCCTTAGCGGGCAGGGCAGATCGGGATACGCAGTATTTT. This translates into CSASPLAGRADRDTQYF.

The genes are TRBV7-9 and TRBJ2-7; 14 bases agree with TRBD2. Germline V gene lookup returns CDR1 SEHNR and CDR2 FQNEAQ (reference sequence). CDR3 length: 18 amino acids. Trimming cost V 4 bases and J 6 bases; bases outside gene matches: 14. The CDR3 sequence: CASSSNPGLAGATSEQYF. CDR3 sequence (DNA): TGTGCCAGCAGCTCCAACCCGGGACTAGCGGGAGCCACTAGCGAGCAGTACTTC.

At least ten counts were recorded for this clonotype. The chain carries TRBV2 and TRBJ2-5, with 10 bases matching TRBD2. Germline assignment: CDR1 SNHLY and CDR2 FYNNEI. V dropped 6 bases and J dropped 6; count of bases not matched to a gene: 7. The CDR3 has 14 residues. CDR3 region: CASSPGLAEKTQYF. The CDR3 region has the DNA TGTGCCAGCAGCCCTGGACTAGCGGAAAAGACCCAGTACTTC.

In its sample, this clonotype was seen many times. The CDR3 DNA is TGCAGCGTCCGAAATAGACTGGAGGGAGAGACCCAGTACTTC. The encoded protein is CSVRNRLEGETQYF. The chain employs TRBV29-1 and TRBJ2-5; weak D call: TRBD2 (6 bases). The CDR3 spans 14 residues. The germline V gene encodes CDR1 SQVTM and CDR2 ANQGSEA. The germline V and J ends were trimmed by 6 bases and 4 bases, with 18 bases remaining between them.

This clonotype was seen only a few times. This chain connects TRBV5-1 to TRBJ2-2; 9 bases are a match to TRBD2. The V gene's germline CDR1 is SGHRS and CDR2 YFSETQ. The CDR3 covers 15 residues. Losses at the gene ends were 7 bases for V and 7 bases for J; bases not matched to a gene: 11. The CDR3: CASYSPGLAVGELFF. The CDR3 nucleotides read TGCGCCAGCTATTCACCGGGACTAGCTGTCGGGGAGCTGTTTTTT.

This clonotype was counted at least ten times. The V call is TRBV5-1, the J call TRBJ2-1; D gene unclear. The CDR3 is 15 residues long. Germline V gives CDR1 SGHRS, CDR2 YFSETQ. V lost 0 bases, J lost 0 bases, and 7 bases lay in between. The CDR3 DNA reads TGCGCCAGCAGCTTGGGGCCTAGCTCCTACAATGAGCAGTTCTTC. It translates to CASSLGPSSYNEQFF.

Ten or more counts support this clonotype. V is TRBV20-1 and J is TRBJ1-6; D remains ambiguous. V was cut by 6 bases and J by 6 bases, with 12 bases left in between. The CDR3 extends over 13 amino acids. Germline CDR1 and CDR2: DFQATT and SNEGSKA (reference sequence). CDR3 coding DNA: TGCAGTGCAACTTTGGGTCCTAATTCACCCCTCCACTTT. Its translation: CSATLGPNSPLHF.

This chain links TRBV5-1 with TRBJ1-2; 8 bases map to TRBD1. The germline CDR1 and CDR2 sequences are SGHRS and YFSETQ. The CDR3 runs 15 residues. V dropped 4 bases and J dropped 2; count of bases not matched to a gene: 7. CDR3 nucleotides: TGCGCCAGCAGCCCAAACAGGGGGGCGAACTATGGCTACACCTTC. This translates into CASSPNRGANYGYTF.

This clonotype came up a few times. The rearrangement uses TRBV6-1 and TRBJ2-7, with D perhaps given as TRBD1 or TRBD2 (5 bases each). Between the trimmed V and J ends, which lost 6 bases and 0 bases, there was a span of 12 bases. This CDR3 contains 14 residues. CDR1 is MNHNS, CDR2 SASEGT, per germline. The CDR3 sequence: CASRQGRISYEQYF. DNA of the CDR3: TGTGCCAGCAGGCAGGGACGTATCTCCTACGAGCAGTACTTC.

V and J are TRBV20-1 and TRBJ2-2; either TRBD1 or TRBD2 may fit D (5 bases each). V was cut by 0 bases and J by 4 bases, with 12 bases left in between. The germline V gene encodes CDR1 DFQATT and CDR2 SNEGSKA (reference sequence). The CDR3 extends over 15 amino acids. In DNA form, the CDR3 reads TGCAGTGCTAGAGATGCCCGGGACCGCACCGGGGAGCTGTTTTTT. Translated: CSARDARDRTGELFF.

The V and J genes are TRBV27 and TRBJ2-7; tentative D call: TRBD2 (5 bases). Deletions cut 6 bases from V and 3 bases from J, with 18 bases between. CDR1 is MNHEY and CDR2 is SMNVEV in the germline V gene (reference sequence). This CDR3 comprises 15 residues. The CDR3, as DNA: TGTGCCAGCAGCTTGAGCGTCGGGATAAACTACGAGCAGTACTTC. Residues: CASSLSVGINYEQYF.

This clonotype was detected ten times or more. This chain links TRBV28 with TRBJ2-1; 7 bases align to TRBD1. The CDR3 consists of 15 residues. V lost 5 bases, J lost 2 bases, and 6 bases stayed unmatched. The germline V gene has CDR1 MDHEN and CDR2 SYDVKM. The CDR3 DNA is TGTGCCAGCAGTGCAACAGGGGTCCCCTACAATGAGCAGTTCTTC. This translates into CASSATGVPYNEQFF.

This clonotype was counted many times. V is TRBV5-1 and J is TRBJ2-5, with 12 bases that match TRBD2. The germline gives CDR1 SGHRS, CDR2 YFSETQ. CDR3 length equals 18 residues. V trimming: 1 base; J trimming: 0 bases; junction bases outside the gene matches: 7. The CDR3 coding sequence is TGCGCCAGCAGCTTGAGTGGACTAGCGGGAACGTACCAAGAGACCCAGTACTTC. This codes for CASSLSGLAGTYQETQYF.

This clonotype was counted at least ten times. This chain uses TRBV6-1 with TRBJ1-2; maybe TRBD1 (5 bases). The V end was cut by 5 bases, the J end by 8 bases, with 15 bases between. CDR3 length: 13 residues. Germline assignment: CDR1 MNHNS and CDR2 SASEGT. CDR3 sequence reads: CASSRDAAGGYTF. CDR3 DNA sequence: TGTGCCAGCAGTCGGGACGCCGCGGGGGGCTACACCTTC.

The CDR3 spells CASSVEAYSGNTIYF. In nucleotides, the CDR3 is TGTGCCAGCAGCGTAGAGGCGTACTCTGGAAACACCATATATTTT. This chain links TRBV9 with TRBJ1-3; D gene ambiguous. Trimming left V 0 bases short and J 0 bases short, with 7 bases between. Per the germline V gene, CDR1 is SGDLS and CDR2 is YYNGEE. This CDR3 is built from 15 residues.

On this clonotype itself: With a much larger clone just one base away, this may be a read error. The genes are TRBV6-9 and TRBJ1-4; 8 bases align to TRBD1. Germline V CDR1 and CDR2: MNHGY, SVAAGI. This CDR3 region has 15 residues. CDR3 sequence (DNA): TGTGCCAGCAGTTACTCAGGGACAGGAAAGGAAAAACCGTTTTTT. It codes for CASSYSGTGKEKPFF.

V usage is TRBV27 and J usage is TRBJ2-7; TRBD2 aligns across 7 bases. Per germline, CDR1 MNHEY and CDR2 SMNVEV (reference sequence). This CDR3 has 14 amino acids. V gave up 11 bases and J gave up 4 bases; unmatched junction bases: 14. CDR3 region: CAVAGREGQYEQYF. The CDR3 DNA sequence: TGTGCCGTGGCGGGGAGGGAGGGCCAATACGAGCAGTACTTC.

The genes are TRBV7-2 and TRBJ1-4; 9 nucleotides match TRBD1. Germline values: CDR1 SGHTA, CDR2 FQGNSA. Germline trimming cut 3 bases from V and 8 bases from J; bases unmatched to any gene: 7. The CDR3 is 15 residues long. The CDR3 is CASSFGGQGNEKLFF. Written as DNA, the CDR3 is TGTGCCAGCAGCTTTGGGGGACAGGGTAACGAAAAACTGTTTTTT. Full variable domain (outside the CDR3, taken from reference TRBV7-2 and TRBJ1-4): GAGVSQSPSNKVTEKGKDVELRCDPISGHTALYWYRQSLGQGLEFLIYFQGNSAPDKSGLPSDRFSAERTGGSVSTLTIQRTQQEDSAVYLCASSFGGQGNEKLFFGSGTQLSVL.

The chain links TRBV13 to TRBJ2-1; D perhaps matches TRBD1 (6 bases). Germline V gene lookup returns CDR1 PRHDT and CDR2 FYEKMQ (reference sequence). V lost 4 bases and J 5 bases, leaving 15 bases between the germline ends. CDR3 size: 15 residues. The CDR3 sequence: CASSYLQGIHNEQFF. DNA for the CDR3: TGTGCCAGCAGCTACCTTCAGGGGATTCACAATGAGCAGTTCTTC.

This clonotype was seen ten or more times. This chain joins TRBV30 and TRBJ1-1, with D perhaps matching TRBD1 (5 bases). Between the trimmed V and J ends, which lost 0 bases and 0 bases, there was a span of 8 bases. Looked up from germline, CDR1 is GTSNPN and CDR2 is SVGIG (reference sequence). The CDR3 contains 14 residues. CDR3 residues: CAWSVWGLNTEAFF. Written as DNA, the CDR3 is TGTGCCTGGAGTGTGTGGGGCCTGAACACTGAAGCTTTCTTT.

This clonotype occurred a few times. The chain employs TRBV10-1 and TRBJ2-1; D might be TRBD2 (6 bases). Trimming shortened V by 0 bases and J by 7 bases, and 10 bases separated the two germline ends. Germline-derived CDR1 and CDR2 are WNHNN and SYGVQD (reference sequence). CDR3 length equals 14 residues. DNA of the CDR3: TGCGCCAGCAGTGAGTCTCCTAGCGTTAATGAGCAGTTCTTC. The encoded protein is CASSESPSVNEQFF.

This clonotype was picked up many times. The J gene is TRBJ2-7, the V gene TRBV3-1, with 8 bases identical to TRBD2. Trimming removed 7 bases from V and 0 bases from J; junction bases left unmatched: 8. Germline loops: CDR1 LGHDT, CDR2 YNNKEL (reference sequence). CDR3 length: 15 amino acids. CDR3 in amino acids: CASTTGGRSSYEQYF. The CDR3 nucleotides read TGTGCCAGCACGACGGGAGGGAGGAGCTCCTACGAGCAGTACTTC.

The table lists this clonotype with many counts. The chain employs TRBV28 and TRBJ1-1; D is uncertain. This CDR3 is built from 11 residues. Trimming pared 6 bases from V and 7 bases from J, leaving 9 bases between. Germline CDR1 is MDHEN and CDR2 is SYDVKM. CDR3 DNA sequence: TGTGCCAGCAGCCAGGAGTATGAAGCTTTCTTT. Protein sequence: CASSQEYEAFF.

A few counts support this clonotype. This chain uses TRBV24-1 with TRBJ2-7; no clear D gene. Trimming removed 4 bases at V and 3 bases at J, with 12 bases between. This CDR3 has 14 amino acids. The germline V gene encodes CDR1 KGHDR and CDR2 SFDVKD. The CDR3 DNA follows: TGTGCCACCAGTGACACAACTACGGTCTACGAGCAGTACTTC. Its translation: CATSDTTTVYEQYF.

The table lists this clonotype with many counts. The CDR3 DNA is TGTGCCAGCAGCGGAGGGACTAGCGGGAGCTATGAGCAGTTCTTC. Translation: CASSGGTSGSYEQFF. The genes are TRBV5-5 and TRBJ2-1, with 14 positions matching TRBD2. Germline lookup yields CDR1 SGHKS and CDR2 YYEKEE (reference sequence). The trim removed 4 bases at V and 8 bases at J, leaving 5 bases unmatched. CDR3 length: 15 amino acids.

This clonotype was observed a handful of times. V is TRBV29-1 and J is TRBJ2-2; 9 nucleotides match TRBD2. The CDR3 covers 16 residues. J gave up 7 bases and V 0 bases, and 9 bases lay outside the gene matches. Per germline, CDR1 SQVTM and CDR2 ANQGSEA. In DNA form, the CDR3 reads TGCAGCGTTGAAGATCAGATAGCGGGAGAGGTCGGGGAGCTGTTTTTT. It translates to CSVEDQIAGEVGELFF.

This clonotype was recorded only once. V usage is TRBV6-1 and J usage is TRBJ1-5; 8 bases agree with TRBD1. The CDR3 has 13 amino acids. Germline V CDR1 and CDR2: MNHNS, SASEGT. V lost 11 bases to trimming and J lost 2 bases; unmatched junction nucleotides: 5. CDR3 DNA: TGTGCCCGTGGACAGGGCCGCAATCAGCCCCAGCATTTT. Its translation: CARGQGRNQPQHF.

This clonotype appeared a few times. This chain connects TRBV30 to TRBJ2-2, with 13 bases lining up with TRBD2. CDR3 length: 17 amino acids. Germline assignment: CDR1 GTSNPN and CDR2 SVGIG (reference sequence). V lost 4 bases and J lost 0; bases outside the gene matches: 5. The CDR3 DNA sequence: TGTGCCTGGAACGAACTAGCGGGAGGGCCGAACACCGGGGAGCTGTTTTTT. As protein: CAWNELAGGPNTGELFF. Full variable domain (missing parts from reference TRBV30 and TRBJ2-2): SQTIHQWPATLVQPVGSPLSLECTVEGTSNPNLYWYRQAAGRGLQLLFYSVGIGQISSEVPQNLSASRPQDRQFILSSKKLLLSDSGFYLCAWNELAGGPNTGELFFGEGSRLTVL.

This clonotype was counted ten times or more. The chain is built from TRBV20-1 and TRBJ2-7; 8 positions agree with TRBD2. Germline CDR1 reads DFQATT; CDR2 reads SNEGSKA (reference sequence). After removal of 0 bases from V and 2 bases from J, the junction contained 6 bases not matched to a gene. The CDR3 length is 15 residues. The CDR3, as DNA: TGCAGTGCTAGAGATGTTACTAGCGGAGCCTACGAGCAGTACTTC. The encoded protein is CSARDVTSGAYEQYF.